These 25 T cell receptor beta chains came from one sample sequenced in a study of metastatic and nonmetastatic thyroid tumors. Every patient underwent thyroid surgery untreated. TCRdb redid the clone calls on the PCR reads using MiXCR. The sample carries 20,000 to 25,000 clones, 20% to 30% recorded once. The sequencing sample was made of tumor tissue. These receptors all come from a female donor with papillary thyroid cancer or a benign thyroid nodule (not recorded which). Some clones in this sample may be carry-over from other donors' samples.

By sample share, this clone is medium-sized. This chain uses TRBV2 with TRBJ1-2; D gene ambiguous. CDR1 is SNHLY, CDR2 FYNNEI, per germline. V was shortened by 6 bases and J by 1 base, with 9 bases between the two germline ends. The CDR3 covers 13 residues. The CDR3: CASSPDGNYGYTF. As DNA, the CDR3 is TGTGCCAGCAGCCCGGACGGTAACTATGGCTACACCTTC. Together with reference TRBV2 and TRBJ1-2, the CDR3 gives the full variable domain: EPEVTQTPSHQVTQMGQEVILRCVPISNHLYFYWYRQILGQKVEFLVSFYNNEISEKSEIFDDQFSVERPDGSNFTLKIRSTKLEDSAMYFCASSPDGNYGYTFGSGTRLTVV.

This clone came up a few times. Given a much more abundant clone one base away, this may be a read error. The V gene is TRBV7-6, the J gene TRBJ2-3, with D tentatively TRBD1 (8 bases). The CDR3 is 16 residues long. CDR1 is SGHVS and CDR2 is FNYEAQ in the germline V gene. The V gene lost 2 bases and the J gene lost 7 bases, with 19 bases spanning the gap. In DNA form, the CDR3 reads TGTGCCAGCAGCTTACAGGACAGGGCGGGGGCGTATACGCAGTATTTT. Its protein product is CASSLQDRAGAYTQYF.

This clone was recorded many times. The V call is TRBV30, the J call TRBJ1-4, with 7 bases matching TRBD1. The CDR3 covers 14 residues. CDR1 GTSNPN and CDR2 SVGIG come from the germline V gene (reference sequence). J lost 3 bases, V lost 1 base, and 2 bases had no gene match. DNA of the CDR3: TGTGCCTGGAGTGGTGGGACAGCTAATGAAAAACTGTTTTTT. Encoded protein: CAWSGGTANEKLFF.

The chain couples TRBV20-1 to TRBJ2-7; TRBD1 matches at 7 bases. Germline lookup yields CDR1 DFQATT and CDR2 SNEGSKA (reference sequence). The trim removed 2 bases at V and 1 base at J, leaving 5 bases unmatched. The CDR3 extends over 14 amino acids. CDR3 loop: CSARRTGSSYEQYF. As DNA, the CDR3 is TGCAGTGCTAGACGGACAGGTTCATCCTACGAGCAGTACTTC.

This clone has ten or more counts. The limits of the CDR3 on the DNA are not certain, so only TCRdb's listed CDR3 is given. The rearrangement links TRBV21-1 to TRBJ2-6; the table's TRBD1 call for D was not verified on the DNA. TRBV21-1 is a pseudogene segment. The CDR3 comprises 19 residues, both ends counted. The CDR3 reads CASSFSFAGVGTGANVLTF.

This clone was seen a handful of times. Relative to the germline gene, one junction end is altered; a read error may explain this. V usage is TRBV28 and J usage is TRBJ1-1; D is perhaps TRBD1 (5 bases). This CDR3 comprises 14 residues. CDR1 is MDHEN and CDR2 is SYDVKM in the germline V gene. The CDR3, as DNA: TGTGCCAGCATGCCGGGGCAGGCCAACACTGAGGCTTTCTTT. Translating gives CASMPGQANTEAFF.

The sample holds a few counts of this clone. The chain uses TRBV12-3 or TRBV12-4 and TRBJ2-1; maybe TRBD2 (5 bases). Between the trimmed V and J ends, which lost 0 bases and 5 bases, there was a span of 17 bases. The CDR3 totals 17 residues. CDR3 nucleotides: TGTGCCAGCAGTTTAGCGTATGTGGGAGCCATAAACAATGAGCAGTTCTTC. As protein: CASSLAYVGAINNEQFF.

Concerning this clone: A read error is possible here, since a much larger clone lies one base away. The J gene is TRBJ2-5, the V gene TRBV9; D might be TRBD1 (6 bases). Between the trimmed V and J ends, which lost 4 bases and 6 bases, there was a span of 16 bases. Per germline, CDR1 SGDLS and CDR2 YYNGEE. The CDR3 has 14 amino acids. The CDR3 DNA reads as TGTGCCAGCAGCCCTCGGGGCCAGGGGCAGACCCAGTACTTC. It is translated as CASSPRGQGQTQYF.

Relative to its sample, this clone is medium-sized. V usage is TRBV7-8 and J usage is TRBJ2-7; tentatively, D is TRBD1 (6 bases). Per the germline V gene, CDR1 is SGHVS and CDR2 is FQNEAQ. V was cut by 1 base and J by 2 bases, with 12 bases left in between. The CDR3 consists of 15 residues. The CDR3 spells CASSLDPGQTYEQYF. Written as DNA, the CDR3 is TGTGCCAGCAGCTTAGACCCGGGACAAACCTACGAGCAGTACTTC.

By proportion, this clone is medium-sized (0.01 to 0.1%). Here the CDR3 DNA reads TGTGCCAGTAGTCTTATCGCGCAGCCCCAGCATTTT. Its protein product is CASSLIAQPQHF. J is TRBJ1-5 and V is TRBV19; D gene unclear. Germline CDR1 reads LNHDA; CDR2 reads SQIVND (reference sequence). Trimming removed 5 bases from V and 7 bases from J, with 9 bases in between. This CDR3 comprises 12 residues.

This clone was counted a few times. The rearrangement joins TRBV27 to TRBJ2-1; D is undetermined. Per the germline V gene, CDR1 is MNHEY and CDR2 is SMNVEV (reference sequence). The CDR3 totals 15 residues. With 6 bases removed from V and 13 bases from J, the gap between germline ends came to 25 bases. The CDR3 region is CASSSSRVSVRDQFF. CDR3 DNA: TGTGCCAGCAGCTCATCTCGGGTATCCGTCCGTGATCAGTTCTTC.

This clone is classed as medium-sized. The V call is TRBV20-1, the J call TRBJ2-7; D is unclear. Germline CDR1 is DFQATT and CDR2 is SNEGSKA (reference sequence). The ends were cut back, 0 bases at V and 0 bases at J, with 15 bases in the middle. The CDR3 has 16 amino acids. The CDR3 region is CSARDQTGGHSYEQYF. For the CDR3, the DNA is TGCAGTGCTAGAGATCAAACTGGCGGCCACTCCTACGAGCAGTACTTC.

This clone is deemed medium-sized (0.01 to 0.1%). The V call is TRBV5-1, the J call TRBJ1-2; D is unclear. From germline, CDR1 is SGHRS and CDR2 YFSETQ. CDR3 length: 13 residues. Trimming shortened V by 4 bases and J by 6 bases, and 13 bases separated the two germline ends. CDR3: CASSKSVDDGYTF. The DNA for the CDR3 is TGCGCCAGCAGCAAAAGCGTAGATGATGGCTACACCTTC.

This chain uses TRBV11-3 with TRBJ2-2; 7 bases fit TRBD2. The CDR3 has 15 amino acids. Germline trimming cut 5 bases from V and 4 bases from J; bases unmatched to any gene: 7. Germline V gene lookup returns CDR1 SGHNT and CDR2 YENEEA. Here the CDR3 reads CASSARGEGTGELFF. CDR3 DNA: TGTGCCAGCAGCGCCCGGGGGGAAGGCACCGGGGAGCTGTTTTTT.

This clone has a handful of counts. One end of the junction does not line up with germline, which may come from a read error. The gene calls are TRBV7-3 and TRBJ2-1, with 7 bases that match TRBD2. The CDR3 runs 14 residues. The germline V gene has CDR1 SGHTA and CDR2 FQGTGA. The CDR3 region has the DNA TGTGCCAGCGGGACTACCTTATCCTACAATGATCAGCTCTTC. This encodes CASGTTLSYNDQLF.

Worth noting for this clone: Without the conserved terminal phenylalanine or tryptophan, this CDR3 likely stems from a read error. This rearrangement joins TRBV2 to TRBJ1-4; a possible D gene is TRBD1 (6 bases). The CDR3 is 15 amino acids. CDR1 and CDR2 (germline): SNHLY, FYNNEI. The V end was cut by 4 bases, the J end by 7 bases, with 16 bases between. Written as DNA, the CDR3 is TGTGCCAGCAGTGGAGGGTTGGGGGCAGGTGAAAAACTGTTTTAT. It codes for CASSGGLGAGEKLFY.

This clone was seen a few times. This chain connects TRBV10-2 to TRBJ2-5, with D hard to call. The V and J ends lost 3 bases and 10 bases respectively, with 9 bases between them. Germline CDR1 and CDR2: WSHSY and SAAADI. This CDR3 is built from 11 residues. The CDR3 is CASSDQEDQYF. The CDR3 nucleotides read TGCGCCAGCAGTGACCAAGAGGACCAGTACTTC.

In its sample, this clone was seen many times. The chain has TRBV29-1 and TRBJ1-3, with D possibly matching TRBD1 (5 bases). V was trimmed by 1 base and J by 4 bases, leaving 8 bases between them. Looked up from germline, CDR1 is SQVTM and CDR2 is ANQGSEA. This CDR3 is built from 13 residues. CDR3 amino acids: CSVEGGTGNTIYF. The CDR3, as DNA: TGCAGCGTTGAAGGGGGGACGGGAAACACCATATATTTT.

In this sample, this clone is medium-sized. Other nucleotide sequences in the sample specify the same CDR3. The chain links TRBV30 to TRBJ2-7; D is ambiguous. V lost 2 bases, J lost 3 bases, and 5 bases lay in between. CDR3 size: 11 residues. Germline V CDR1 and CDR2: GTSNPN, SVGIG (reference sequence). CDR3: CAWSPLYEQYF. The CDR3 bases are TGTGCCTGGAGTCCCCTCTACGAGCAGTACTTC.

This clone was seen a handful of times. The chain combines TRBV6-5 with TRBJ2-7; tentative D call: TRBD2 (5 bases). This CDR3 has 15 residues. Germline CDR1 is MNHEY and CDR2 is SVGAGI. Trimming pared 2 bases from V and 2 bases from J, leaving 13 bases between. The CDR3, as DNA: TGTGCCAGCAGTTACGGAGGCGGACCGACCTACGAGCAGTACTTC. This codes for CASSYGGGPTYEQYF.

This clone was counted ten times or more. The CDR3, as DNA: TGCGCCAGCAGCCAAGAAATTTTGGGAGCGACCCAGTATAATTCACCCCTCCACTTT. Translated, it gives CASSQEILGATQYNSPLHF. The chain combines TRBV4-1 with TRBJ1-6, with unresolved D. This CDR3 spans 19 amino acids. The V gene lost 0 bases and the J gene lost 4 bases, with 19 bases spanning the gap. Germline V gene data show CDR1 as MGHRA and CDR2 as YSYEKL.

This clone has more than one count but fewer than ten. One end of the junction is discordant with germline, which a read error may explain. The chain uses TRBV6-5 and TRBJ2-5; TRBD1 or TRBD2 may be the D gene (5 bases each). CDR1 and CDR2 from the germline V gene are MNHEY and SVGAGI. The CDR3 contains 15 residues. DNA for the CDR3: TGTGCCAGCAGTTACTCACGGGGCGGGCAAGAGACCAAGTACTTC. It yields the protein CASSYSRGGQETKYF.

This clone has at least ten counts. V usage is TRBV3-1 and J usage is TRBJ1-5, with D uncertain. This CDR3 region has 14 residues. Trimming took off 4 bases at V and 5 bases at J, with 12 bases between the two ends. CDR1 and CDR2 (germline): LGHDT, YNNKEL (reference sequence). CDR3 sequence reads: CASSPPGRHQPQHF. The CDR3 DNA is TGTGCCAGCAGCCCTCCCGGGAGGCATCAGCCCCAGCATTTT.

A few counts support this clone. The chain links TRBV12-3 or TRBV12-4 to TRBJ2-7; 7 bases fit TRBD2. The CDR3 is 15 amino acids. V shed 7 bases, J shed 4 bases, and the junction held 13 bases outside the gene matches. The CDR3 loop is CASTSQRGGPYEQYF. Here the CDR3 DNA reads TGTGCCAGCACTTCCCAGCGGGGTGGCCCGTACGAGCAGTACTTC.

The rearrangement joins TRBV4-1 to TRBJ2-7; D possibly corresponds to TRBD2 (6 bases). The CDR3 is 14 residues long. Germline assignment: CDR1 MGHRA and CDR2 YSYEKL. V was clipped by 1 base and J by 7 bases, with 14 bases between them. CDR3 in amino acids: CASSQAVRAGEQYF. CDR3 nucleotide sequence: TGCGCCAGCAGCCAAGCGGTTCGGGCGGGGGAGCAGTACTTC.